One TCR beta chain is described in this entry. Its specificity is not known. From germline, CDR1 is SGDLS and CDR2 YYNGEE. The CDR3 runs to 14 residues. V was shortened by 4 bases and J by 1 base, with 12 bases between the two germline ends. The entry originates in a study of PD-L1 blockade in urothelial cancer. Study information: Males with bladder-origin urothelial cancer made up about 90% of the roughly 29 patients. Timepoints chosen for blood analysis were 3 weeks (second dose) and 6 weeks after treatment start.

Study results and limitations: Expansion of tumor-associated blood clones at 3 weeks was greater in durable-benefit patients.

Sequenced by immunoSEQ multiplex PCR; TCRdb stores in-frame clones only, minus some. The sample carries about 76,000 clones, approximately 89% recorded once. The sample's time point: peripheral blood 6 weeks after treatment start. Per patient, between 1 and 8 samples were collected at pretreatment and on-treatment time points. The receptor was derived from a woman older than 75 with urothelial cancer. The specimen was PBMCs, collected around atezolizumab (anti-PD-L1) treatment. The chain has TRBV9 and TRBJ2-7; maybe TRBD2 (5 bases). This CDR3 is CASSSGEPSYEQYF. The CDR3, as DNA: TGTGCCAGCAGCTCCGGGGAGCCTTCCTACGAGCAGTACTTC. The full variable domain, completed using reference TRBV9 and TRBJ2-7, is DSGVTQTPKHLITATGQRVTLRCSPRSGDLSVYWYQQSLDQGLQFLIQYYNGEERAKGNILERFSAQQFPDLHSELNLSSLELGDSALYFCASSSGEPSYEQYFGPGTRLTVT.